Included here is one T cell receptor (beta chain) sequence, with context. The trim removed 5 bases at V and 1 base at J, leaving 2 bases unmatched. CDR3 size: 14 residues. The sample is drawn from a study of patients and donors after allogeneic stem cell transplantation. In TCRdb, the RT-PCR reads were re-called with MiXCR into one record per CDR3 protein. The table includes 8,500 to 13,000 distinct CDR3 sequences, less than 25% detected once. The clonotype was recovered from a human donor who was either an allogeneic HSCT recipient or a stem cell or donor lymphocyte infusion donor (not recorded which). It is not recorded whose cells these are; they may come from a transplant donor. The sample consisted of blood, either unsorted or a sorted T cell fraction (not recorded which). This chain joins TRBV12-3 or TRBV12-4 and TRBJ2-7; TRBD2 agrees at 10 bases. CDR3 amino acids: CASSRTSGSYEQYF. The CDR3 DNA is TGTGCCAGCAGTCGGACTAGCGGATCCTACGAGCAGTACTTC.